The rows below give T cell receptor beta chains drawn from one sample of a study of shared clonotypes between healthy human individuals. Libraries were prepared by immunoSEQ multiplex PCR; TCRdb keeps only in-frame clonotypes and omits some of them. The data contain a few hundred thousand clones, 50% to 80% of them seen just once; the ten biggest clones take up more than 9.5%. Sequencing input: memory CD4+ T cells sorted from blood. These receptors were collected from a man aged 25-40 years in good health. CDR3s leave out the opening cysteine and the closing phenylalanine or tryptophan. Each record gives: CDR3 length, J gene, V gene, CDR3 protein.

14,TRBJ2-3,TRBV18,ASSLLYGVGTDTQY
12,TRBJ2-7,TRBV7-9,ASSLAGVSYEQY
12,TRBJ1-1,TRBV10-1,ASSLTGTNTEAF
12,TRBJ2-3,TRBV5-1,ASVRGGSTDTQY
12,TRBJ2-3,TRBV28,ASWREGGTDTQY
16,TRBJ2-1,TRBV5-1,ASSFLSGTSGSSNEQF
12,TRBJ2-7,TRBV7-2,ASSSQGGVGEQY
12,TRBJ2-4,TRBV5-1,ASSSGTQGNIQY
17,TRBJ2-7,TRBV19,ASSQIIGVGLAGGYEQY
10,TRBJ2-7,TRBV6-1,ASSTGVSEQY
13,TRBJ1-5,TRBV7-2,ASSLVDKPNQPQH
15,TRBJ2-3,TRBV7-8,ASSLVGTGEGTDTQY
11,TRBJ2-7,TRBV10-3,AAGRKGQYEQY
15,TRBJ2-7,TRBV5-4,ASSPGLAGGATYEQY
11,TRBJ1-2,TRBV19,ASSRTVSYGYT
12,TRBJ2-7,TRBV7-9,ASSLGPIPYEQY
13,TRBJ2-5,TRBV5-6,ASRGERANQETQY
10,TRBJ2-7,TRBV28,ASSRAFYEQY
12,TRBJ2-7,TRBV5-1,ASSWGSGAYEQY
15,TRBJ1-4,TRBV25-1,ASSTDPSQAKEEKLF
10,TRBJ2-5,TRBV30,AWSPLGETQY
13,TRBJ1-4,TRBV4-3,ASSQSGQSNEKLF
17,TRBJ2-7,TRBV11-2,ASSPLSRSRTSRSYEQY
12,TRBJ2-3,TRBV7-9,ASSSGLATDTQY
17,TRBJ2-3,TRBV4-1,ASSQALRGHRGGPDTQY
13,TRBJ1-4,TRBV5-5,ASSRDGATNEKLF
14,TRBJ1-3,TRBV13,ASSRRTGGAGNTIY
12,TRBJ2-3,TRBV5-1,ASSPGTGWDTQY
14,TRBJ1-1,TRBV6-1,ASSVILGGAGTEAF
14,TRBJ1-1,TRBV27,ASSPEGVIVNTEAF
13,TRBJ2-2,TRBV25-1,ASSELGSMVGELF
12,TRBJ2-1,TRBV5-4,ASSSGVGAGEQF
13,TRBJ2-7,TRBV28,ASRGPTSGPYEQY
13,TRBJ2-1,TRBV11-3,ASSRRAGARDEQF
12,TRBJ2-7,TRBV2,ASTSWGPEDEQY
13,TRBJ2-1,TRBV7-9,ASSFTGISYNEQF
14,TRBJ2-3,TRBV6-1,ASSEARGRATDTQY
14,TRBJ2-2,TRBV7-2,ASSSSWTSSTGELF
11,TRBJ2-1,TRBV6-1,ASMGFRVNEQF
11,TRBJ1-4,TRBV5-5,ASSWTSDEKLF
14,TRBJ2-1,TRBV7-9,ASSLSLAGAHNEQF
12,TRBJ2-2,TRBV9,ASSAGGRTGELF
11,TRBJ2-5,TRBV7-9,ASSLTTTETQY
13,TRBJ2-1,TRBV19,ASSIAGGSYNEQF